The sequence of this T cell receptor (beta chain) was determined in a study of control samples from healthy donors and cancer patients. Some clones are missing from TCRdb's copy, which holds only in-frame ones; the method was immunoSEQ multiplex PCR. The sample records under 200,000 clones, 93% being singletons. The sequence was obtained from a woman aged 55 to 70 in good health. Material: blood.

CDR3 amino acids: CASRDRGLSNQPQHF. CDR3 DNA sequence: TGTGCCAGCAGAGACAGGGGGCTTAGCAATCAGCCCCAGCATTTT. The V and J genes are TRBV2 and TRBJ1-5; 10 positions match TRBD1. This CDR3 is 15 amino acids long. Trimming removed 6 bases from V and 0 bases from J; junction bases left unmatched: 2. In germline, CDR1 is SNHLY, CDR2 FYNNEI.